Listed below are T cell receptor beta chains from one sample, sequenced in a study of CD8+CD57+ T cells in acquired aplastic anemia. TCRdb redid the calling of the reads with MiXCR, one entry per CDR3 protein. In the table there are 75,000 to 90,000 distinct CDR3 sequences, approximately 45% of which are singletons. Sequenced: sorted CD4+, CD8+, or CD8+CD57+ T cells (not recorded which) from PBMCs. These receptors were obtained from a human donor in good health, serving as a control. Both conserved end residues are part of each CDR3. The D gene is left open where the match is weak. Rows may omit the clone size; those that give it use once, few, many or a size class.

j_gene,d_gene,abundance,v_gene,CDR3aa,CDR3nt
TRBJ1-1,TRBD1,few,TRBV30,CAWSVTGTTEAFF,TGTGCCTGGAGTGTGACAGGGACCACTGAAGCTTTCTTT
TRBJ2-3,NA,few,TRBV12-5,CAGGLPRSTDTQYF,TGTGCTGGTGGTTTGCCACGAAGCACAGATACGCAGTATTTT
TRBJ2-7,NA,few,TRBV4-3,CASSQDIIREQYF,TGCGCCAGCAGCCAAGATATCATCCGCGAGCAGTACTTC
TRBJ1-1,NA,few,TRBV11-3,CASSSFSGITEAFF,TGTGCCAGCAGTAGTTTCTCCGGGATCACTGAAGCTTTCTTT
TRBJ2-7,TRBD2,many,TRBV5-1,CASSLAGGPGYEQYF,TGCGCCAGCAGCTTAGCGGGAGGGCCGGGGTACGAGCAGTACTTC
TRBJ1-5,NA,NA,TRBV6-2/TRBV6-3,CASSYLYHQPQHF,TGTGCCAGCAGTTACCTCTATCATCAGCCCCAGCATTTT
TRBJ2-2,TRBD2,NA,TRBV20-1,CSASGWGAGGSSGELFF,TGCAGTGCTAGCGGCTGGGGGGCGGGAGGTAGTAGCGGGGAGCTGTTTTTT
TRBJ2-5,NA,NA,TRBV19,CASSLDGTQGTQYF,TGTGCCAGTAGTCTGGACGGGACTCAAGGGACCCAGTATTTC
TRBJ2-2,NA,NA,TRBV10-1,CANPKDSYTGELFF,TGTGCCAACCCCAAGGACTCTTACACCGGGGAGCTGTTTTTT
TRBJ1-1,TRBD1,once,TRBV11-2,CASSRGQGFEAFF,TGTGCCAGCAGCCGAGGACAGGGGTTTGAAGCTTTCTTT
TRBJ2-2,NA,many,TRBV20-1,CSARQGSTGELFF,TGCAGTGCTAGACAGGGGAGCACCGGGGAGCTGTTTTTT
TRBJ1-1,NA,many,TRBV24-1,CATRAAGAAQAFF,TGTGCCACCAGGGCTGCGGGGGCCGCGCAGGCTTTCTTT
TRBJ1-1,NA,NA,TRBV28,CASSSRWGRLGTEAFF,TGTGCCAGCAGCTCCCGATGGGGGCGATTGGGAACTGAAGCTTTCTTT
TRBJ2-7,NA,NA,TRBV19,CASPRNTGTAEQYF,TGTGCCAGCCCACGGAATACAGGGACGGCCGAGCAGTACTTC
TRBJ2-3,NA,few,TRBV25-1,CAWSAAVDLNTDTQYF,TGTGCCTGGAGTGCCGCAGTCGACCTTAACACAGATACGCAGTATTTT
TRBJ2-3,TRBD2,few,TRBV25-1,CTSRSGGDTDTQYF,TGTACCAGCAGATCCGGGGGGGACACAGATACGCAGTATTTT
TRBJ1-6,NA,few,TRBV10-3,CAISLGQWRSPLHF,TGTGCCATCAGTCTCGGACAGTGGCGATCACCCCTCCACTTT
TRBJ2-7,NA,NA,TRBV10-2,CASSANQQGEQYF,TGCGCCAGCAGTGCGAATCAACAGGGCGAGCAGTACTTC
TRBJ2-7,TRBD1,NA,TRBV2,CASSGQGGSYEQYF,TGTGCCAGCAGCGGACAGGGGGGATCCTACGAGCAGTACTTC
TRBJ2-1,TRBD1,many,TRBV9,CASSGSSGQNGYNEQFF,TGTGCCAGCAGCGGAAGTTCGGGACAGAACGGTTACAATGAGCAGTTCTTC
TRBJ1-1,NA,NA,TRBV5-8,CASSPGQQEAFF,TGTGCCAGCAGCCCGGGCCAGCAGGAAGCTTTCTTT
TRBJ1-1,NA,NA,TRBV11-1,CASSLAGAIIGNTEAFF,TGTGCCAGCAGCTTAGCGGGGGCGATTATAGGGAACACTGAAGCTTTCTTT
TRBJ2-7,NA,NA,TRBV20-1,CSASTVQPGEQYF,TGCAGTGCTAGCACGGTTCAACCCGGCGAGCAGTACTTC
TRBJ1-4,NA,many,TRBV15,CATSRESDYNEKLFF,TGTGCCACCAGCAGAGAGTCGGATTATAATGAAAAACTGTTTTTT
TRBJ1-2,NA,many,TRBV9,CASSVWGSNYGYTF,TGTGCCAGCAGCGTATGGGGTAGTAACTATGGCTACACCTTC
TRBJ2-7,TRBD1,few,TRBV27,CASSLRGPNEQYF,TGTGCCAGCAGTTTGAGGGGGCCAAACGAGCAGTACTTC
TRBJ2-7,NA,NA,TRBV19,CASSIDPANHEQYF,TGTGCCAGTAGTATAGATCCAGCGAACCACGAGCAGTACTTC
TRBJ1-5,TRBD1,once,TRBV29-1,CGVGTGENSNQPQHF,TGCGGCGTTGGGACAGGGGAGAATAGCAATCAGCCCCAGCATTTT
TRBJ2-7,NA,NA,TRBV7-2,CASSLAGDGAYEQYF,TGTGCCAGCAGCTTAGCGGGAGACGGAGCCTACGAGCAGTACTTC
TRBJ2-5,TRBD2,many,TRBV7-9,CASSQQGGGAEETQYF,TGTGCCAGTTCTCAACAAGGCGGGGGGGCAGAAGAGACCCAGTACTTC
TRBJ1-2,NA,NA,TRBV29-1,CSARGTEYGYTF,TGCAGCGCCCGCGGGACGGAGTATGGCTACACCTTC
TRBJ2-1,TRBD2,NA,TRBV10-3,CASRGANNEQFF,TGTGCCTCGCGGGGGGCCAACAATGAGCAGTTCTTC
TRBJ1-5,NA,NA,TRBV24-1,CATSDPQGLVRDQPQHF,TGTGCCACCAGTGACCCCCAAGGACTGGTTAGGGATCAGCCCCAGCATTTT
TRBJ2-7,TRBD1,many,TRBV19,CASSIRDREPYEQYF,TGTGCCAGTAGTATTAGGGACAGGGAACCCTACGAGCAGTACTTC
TRBJ2-7,NA,NA,TRBV7-8,CASSRLGSYEQYF,TGTGCCAGCAGTCGACTAGGCTCTTACGAGCAGTACTTC
TRBJ2-7,TRBD1,NA,TRBV13,CASSPQTGDEQYF,TGTGCCAGCAGCCCCCAAACAGGGGACGAGCAGTACTTC
TRBJ2-5,NA,NA,TRBV7-6,CASSVRWGLRETQYF,TGTGCCAGCAGCGTTAGGTGGGGCCTAAGGGAGACCCAGTACTTC
TRBJ2-7,NA,many,TRBV20-1,CSARSGSLNSYEQYF,TGCAGTGCTCGATCAGGCAGCCTCAACTCCTACGAGCAGTACTTC
TRBJ1-1,NA,many,TRBV20-1,CSARPGLVETEAFF,TGCAGTGCCCGACCGGGCCTTGTTGAGACTGAAGCTTTCTTT
TRBJ2-4,TRBD2,NA,TRBV5-4,CASSVGLAGVQYF,TGTGCCAGCAGCGTCGGACTAGCGGGGGTTCAGTACTTC
TRBJ2-2,NA,NA,TRBV6-1,CASSASGNGELFF,TGTGCCAGCAGCGCCTCGGGAAACGGGGAGCTGTTTTTT
TRBJ1-1,TRBD1,NA,TRBV20-1,CSADRDSHSEAFF,TGCAGTGCTGACCGGGACAGTCACAGTGAAGCTTTCTTT
TRBJ1-1,TRBD1,many,TRBV9,CASRLSTGIMNTEAFF,TGTGCCAGCCGATTATCGACAGGGATCATGAACACTGAAGCTTTCTTT
TRBJ2-7,NA,many,TRBV30,CAWSVNDYEQYF,TGTGCCTGGAGTGTAAATGACTACGAGCAGTACTTC
TRBJ2-3,NA,NA,TRBV24-1,CATLRTSREYF,TGTGCCACCCTCAGGACCAGCCGGGAGTATTTT
TRBJ2-7,NA,NA,TRBV19,CASSRDGYEQYF,TGTGCCAGTAGCAGGGACGGCTACGAGCAGTACTTC
TRBJ2-7,NA,NA,TRBV9,CASSSDTAYEQYF,TGTGCCAGCAGCTCAGATACCGCCTACGAGCAGTACTTC
TRBJ1-5,TRBD1,NA,TRBV15,CATSRDPVTGDGQPQHF,TGTGCCACCAGCAGAGATCCTGTGACAGGGGACGGTCAGCCCCAGCATTTT
TRBJ1-5,NA,NA,TRBV27,CASSSGTHSNQPQHF,TGTGCCAGCAGCTCCGGGACACATAGCAATCAGCCCCAGCATTTT
TRBJ1-2,TRBD1,NA,TRBV5-6,CAGSSGTDYGYTF,TGTGCCGGCAGCTCCGGGACAGACTATGGCTACACCTTC
TRBJ2-2,NA,many,TRBV10-3,CAIRAGESWTGELFF,TGTGCCATAAGAGCAGGGGAGAGTTGGACCGGGGAGCTGTTTTTT
TRBJ2-1,NA,NA,TRBV10-3,CAISESTSGFRNEQFF,TGTGCCATCAGTGAGTCGACGTCAGGGTTTCGCAATGAGCAGTTCTTC
TRBJ1-2,TRBD1,NA,TRBV10-3,CAINLGTGDGYTF,TGCGCCATCAACCTAGGGACAGGGGATGGCTACACCTTC
TRBJ1-1,NA,few,TRBV6-5,CASSYAVGEGVNTEAFF,TGTGCCAGCAGTTACGCGGTAGGGGAAGGTGTGAACACTGAAGCTTTCTTT
TRBJ1-1,TRBD1,NA,TRBV11-2,CASSLGQGYGEAFF,TGTGCCAGCAGCCTCGGACAGGGGTACGGTGAAGCTTTCTTT
TRBJ1-5,NA,NA,TRBV15,CATSSDRTAFFPQHF,TGTGCCACCAGCAGTGATCGGACAGCCTTCTTCCCCCAGCATTTT
TRBJ2-7,NA,NA,TRBV10-1,CASRLTGAYEQYF,TGCGCCAGCAGGCTTACGGGGGCCTACGAGCAGTACTTC